The clone carrying this TCR beta chain was seen many times. The antigen is unknown. The data derive from a study of molecular identifiers for immune sequencing clone quantification. General study findings and limits: Spiked-in Jurkat TCR RNA corresponding to one cell was reported as detectable against approximately 900,000 naive cells.

This CDR3 region has 16 residues. The germline gives CDR1 SEHNR, CDR2 FQNEAQ (reference sequence). Trimming stripped 7 bases from V and 0 bases from J, with 19 bases between. TCR libraries were built in bulk with a published protocol and specific TCR primers. TCRdb analysed the PCR reads with MiXCR anew, one entry per CDR3 protein. The repertoire includes 60,000 to 70,000 distinct CDR3 sequences, 18% of them detected once, and around 1.4% sits in the top ten. The sequence derives from a human donor in good health. Some libraries in this study had Jurkat cell RNA spiked in. V is TRBV7-9 and J is TRBJ2-7, with D possibly TRBD1 on 7 matching bases. Sample: naive CD8+ T cells from blood, with Jurkat cell RNA spiked in. Regarding subset: FACS-sorted CD8+CD4-CCR7+CD45RA+ naive T cells. CDR3 residues: CASTTRAGQSSYEQYF. The CDR3 DNA is TGTGCCAGCACCACTAGGGCGGGACAGAGCTCCTACGAGCAGTACTTC. Full variable domain (rest looked up from reference TRBV7-9 and TRBJ2-7): DTGVSQNPRHKITKRGQNVTFRCDPISEHNRLYWYRQTLGQGPEFLTYFQNEAQLEKSRLLSDRFSAERPKGSFSTLEIQRTEQGDSAMYLCASTTRAGQSSYEQYFGPGTRLTVT.